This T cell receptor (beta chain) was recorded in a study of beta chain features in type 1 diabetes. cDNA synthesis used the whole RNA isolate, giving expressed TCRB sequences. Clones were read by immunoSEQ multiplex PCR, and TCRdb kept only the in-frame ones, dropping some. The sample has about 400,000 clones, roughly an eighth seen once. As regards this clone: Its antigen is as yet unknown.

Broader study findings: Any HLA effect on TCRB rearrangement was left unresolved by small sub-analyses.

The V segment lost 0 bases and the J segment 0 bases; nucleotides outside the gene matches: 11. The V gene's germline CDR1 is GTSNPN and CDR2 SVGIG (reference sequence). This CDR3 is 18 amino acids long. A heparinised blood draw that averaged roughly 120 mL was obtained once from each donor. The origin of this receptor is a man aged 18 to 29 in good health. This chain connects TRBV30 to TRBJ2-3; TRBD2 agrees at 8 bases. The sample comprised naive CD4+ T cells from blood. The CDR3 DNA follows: TGTGCCTGGAGTGTAACCGTCGGGGCGGGAGGTAGCACAGATACGCAGTATTTT. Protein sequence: CAWSVTVGAGGSTDTQYF.